In its sample, the clone carrying this T cell receptor (beta chain) was seen a few times. Its antigen is unidentified. Researchers divided each subset's genomic DNA evenly across several immunoSEQ plates. Source study methods: With immunoSEQ giving junction-only sequences and no quality scores, filtering differed. Sequenced by immunoSEQ multiplex PCR; TCRdb stores in-frame clones only, minus some. Clone size and V and J calls were adopted from that table, with D and trimming inferred from the DNA. The profile shows approximately 640,000 clones, about 78% of them singletons. The CDR3 covers 15 residues. V was clipped by 1 base and J by 0 bases, with 8 bases between them. Per germline, CDR1 SGHAT and CDR2 FQNNGV. The authors divided CD4+ cells into CD45RA+ naive and CD45RA-negative memory subsets. The sample originates from a study of shared clonotypes between healthy human individuals. Study-level points and caveats: Large depth notwithstanding, sorted-subset sequencing proved incomplete by rarefaction.

The chain carries TRBV11-2 and TRBJ2-3; D is unresolved. The sequenced sample consisted of memory CD4+ T cells sorted from blood. Subset described: CD45RA-negative fraction. The TCR sequence derives from a woman younger than 45 in good health. CDR3 sequence: CASSLVPLSTDTQYF. Written as DNA, the CDR3 is TGTGCCAGCAGCTTAGTGCCCCTCAGCACAGATACGCAGTATTTT.